These T cell receptor beta chains were read from a single sample in a study of blood T cell repertoires in COVID-19. Sequencing used immunoSEQ multiplex PCR; TCRdb keeps in-frame clones, though not all of them. The repertoire holds 120,000 or so clones, with approximately 79% as singletons. Sequencing was performed on peripheral blood. The source is a man in his fifties with acute or convalescent COVID-19. CDR3s include the opening cysteine and the closing phenylalanine or tryptophan. Each record gives: CDR3 protein, J gene, clone size, D gene, V gene. A D gene is named only where the DNA matches it firmly. Clone size is given for some rows only: seen once, a few or many times, or a class if the clone is expanded.

cdr3_aa: CASSLAETGRGQPQHF
j_call: TRBJ1-5
clone_size: NA
d_call: TRBD1
v_call: TRBV7-8

cdr3_aa: CASSLARAGPFRGKLFF
j_call: TRBJ1-4
clone_size: NA
d_call: NA
v_call: TRBV7-8

cdr3_aa: CASSLGQVKNEQFF
j_call: TRBJ2-1
clone_size: NA
d_call: NA
v_call: TRBV5-1

cdr3_aa: CASGSGSLQHF
j_call: TRBJ1-5
clone_size: NA
d_call: NA
v_call: TRBV12-5

cdr3_aa: CASSLGLAGEGETQYF
j_call: TRBJ2-5
clone_size: NA
d_call: TRBD2
v_call: TRBV5-4

cdr3_aa: CASSLDSYEQYF
j_call: TRBJ2-7
clone_size: NA
d_call: NA
v_call: TRBV13

cdr3_aa: CASKDGRAYNEQFF
j_call: TRBJ2-1
clone_size: NA
d_call: TRBD2
v_call: TRBV19

cdr3_aa: CASSLIPSGGEETQYF
j_call: TRBJ2-5
clone_size: NA
d_call: TRBD2
v_call: TRBV7-9

cdr3_aa: CASQWGGQGETQYF
j_call: TRBJ2-5
clone_size: NA
d_call: TRBD1
v_call: TRBV3-1/TRBV3-2

cdr3_aa: CASSRGTSGSYEQYF
j_call: TRBJ2-7
clone_size: NA
d_call: TRBD2
v_call: TRBV13

cdr3_aa: CASSYSIESSRAFF
j_call: TRBJ1-1
clone_size: few
d_call: NA
v_call: TRBV6-6

cdr3_aa: CASSEGRSEQYF
j_call: TRBJ2-7
clone_size: NA
d_call: NA
v_call: TRBV10-1

cdr3_aa: CASSEAGGTYNEQFF
j_call: TRBJ2-1
clone_size: NA
d_call: TRBD2
v_call: TRBV6-1

cdr3_aa: CATGGDFRYNEQFF
j_call: TRBJ2-1
clone_size: NA
d_call: NA
v_call: TRBV24-1

cdr3_aa: CAWQAGQFGGYTF
j_call: TRBJ1-2
clone_size: few
d_call: NA
v_call: TRBV30

cdr3_aa: CASSSSDRYNSPLHF
j_call: TRBJ1-6
clone_size: few
d_call: TRBD1
v_call: TRBV5-4

cdr3_aa: CASIDPPQRETYEQYF
j_call: TRBJ2-7
clone_size: NA
d_call: TRBD2
v_call: TRBV11-2

cdr3_aa: CASSWSGGASSYEQYF
j_call: TRBJ2-7
clone_size: few
d_call: NA
v_call: TRBV5-1

cdr3_aa: CASRARFMNTEAFF
j_call: TRBJ1-1
clone_size: NA
d_call: NA
v_call: TRBV2

cdr3_aa: CASSIGNTGQGARAKNIQYF
j_call: TRBJ2-4
clone_size: NA
d_call: TRBD1
v_call: TRBV19

cdr3_aa: CASSEVGRSNQPQHF
j_call: TRBJ1-5
clone_size: NA
d_call: NA
v_call: TRBV6-1

cdr3_aa: CASSERGTGGYEQYF
j_call: TRBJ2-7
clone_size: few
d_call: TRBD2
v_call: TRBV6-1

cdr3_aa: CASSSDKTGRWDEKLFF
j_call: TRBJ1-4
clone_size: few
d_call: NA
v_call: TRBV5-1

cdr3_aa: CATSRDNRGGSPLHF
j_call: TRBJ1-6
clone_size: few
d_call: TRBD1
v_call: TRBV15

cdr3_aa: CASSPRAGGFLTEAFF
j_call: TRBJ1-1
clone_size: NA
d_call: TRBD1
v_call: TRBV6-2/TRBV6-3

cdr3_aa: CASSESGSYATNEKLFF
j_call: TRBJ1-4
clone_size: once
d_call: NA
v_call: TRBV6-1

cdr3_aa: CATSDLEPPHEQFF
j_call: TRBJ2-1
clone_size: NA
d_call: NA
v_call: TRBV24-1

cdr3_aa: CASRGQGHGLNTEAFF
j_call: TRBJ1-1
clone_size: NA
d_call: TRBD1
v_call: TRBV19

cdr3_aa: CASSEVNSLGGNTIYF
j_call: TRBJ1-3
clone_size: NA
d_call: NA
v_call: TRBV6-1

cdr3_aa: CARSLVQGGYEQYF
j_call: TRBJ2-7
clone_size: NA
d_call: NA
v_call: TRBV5-3

cdr3_aa: CASSMNRGTDTQYF
j_call: TRBJ2-3
clone_size: NA
d_call: NA
v_call: TRBV19

cdr3_aa: CATSRDLEANYGYTF
j_call: TRBJ1-2
clone_size: NA
d_call: NA
v_call: TRBV15

cdr3_aa: CASSERETQYF
j_call: TRBJ2-5
clone_size: NA
d_call: NA
v_call: TRBV11-2

cdr3_aa: CASSFVGQGAINSPLHF
j_call: TRBJ1-6
clone_size: NA
d_call: TRBD1
v_call: TRBV5-1

cdr3_aa: CASSVGTGITEAFF
j_call: TRBJ1-1
clone_size: NA
d_call: TRBD1
v_call: TRBV2

cdr3_aa: CATSTMDRGRCGYTF
j_call: TRBJ1-2
clone_size: NA
d_call: TRBD1
v_call: TRBV24-1

cdr3_aa: CASRQGGIDKGDRYF
j_call: TRBJ2-5
clone_size: NA
d_call: TRBD1
v_call: TRBV27

cdr3_aa: CASSPWTGNNYGYTF
j_call: TRBJ1-2
clone_size: NA
d_call: TRBD1
v_call: TRBV7-9

cdr3_aa: CASSLPPGGPSSTDTQYF
j_call: TRBJ2-3
clone_size: NA
d_call: NA
v_call: TRBV7-9

cdr3_aa: CASSSLGLAGGGYKQYF
j_call: TRBJ2-7
clone_size: NA
d_call: TRBD2
v_call: TRBV28

cdr3_aa: CASSLGRNSPLHF
j_call: TRBJ1-6
clone_size: NA
d_call: NA
v_call: TRBV6-4

cdr3_aa: CATSDVRENYNEQFF
j_call: TRBJ2-1
clone_size: NA
d_call: NA
v_call: TRBV24-1

cdr3_aa: CASSPLLANYGYTF
j_call: TRBJ1-2
clone_size: NA
d_call: NA
v_call: TRBV14

cdr3_aa: CASSLEGSANYGYTF
j_call: TRBJ1-2
clone_size: NA
d_call: NA
v_call: TRBV18

cdr3_aa: CASSTNPRQGIVTEKLFF
j_call: TRBJ1-4
clone_size: NA
d_call: TRBD1
v_call: TRBV28

cdr3_aa: CASSQDSQNSNQPQHF
j_call: TRBJ1-5
clone_size: NA
d_call: NA
v_call: TRBV4-1